This TCR beta chain was identified in a study of blood T cells in healthy people across ages (dated by TCRdb to between 2014 and 2016). Concerning the study at large: In model experiments, template switching captured about one uniquely barcoded TCR beta cDNA molecule for every two T cells. To track age-related changes in TCR beta repertoire diversity, the study relied on deep sequencing normalized with unique cDNA molecular identifiers. The donors were divided into four age groups: young (average around 16 years), middle-aged (approximately 39), aged (around 59) and long-lived (nearly 85). To avoid experimental bias, donors of different ages were randomly spread across the sequencing lanes. For two donors (one aged 18 to 30 and one aged 80 or older), the study analyzed two additional independent replicas of 1 million unique cDNA reads from the same blood draw.

Remarks on this clonotype: There is no known antigen for this receptor. This clone may be a read error of a much larger clone one base away.

Broad study findings and their caveats: Because the CMV infection status of the donors was unknown, age-related changes in expanded clonotypes may potentially have been confounded. There was a strong correlation between observed TCR beta diversity and the percentage of naive T cells measured by flow cytometry. Total diversity estimates from one million sequenced T cells were considered lower bounds and underestimates. Compared with the aged group, the long-lived group had more naive CD4+ T cells, fewer expanded clones and increased TCR diversity, a pattern suggesting age selection. Bulk unsorted PBMC profiling prevented conclusive comparison of naive and antigen-experienced compartments. As age increased, observed TCR beta diversity per million T cells dropped in a roughly linear way, and a significant reduction was already evident by age roughly 36.

Systemically healthy Caucasian individuals from Russia, 35 to 50 in total and aged roughly 6 to 95 years, were included as donors. Around 10 milliliters of peripheral blood were collected from each donor into EDTA-treated Vacutainer tubes. Ficoll-Paque density-gradient centrifugation was used to isolate PBMCs, with at least 7 million per sample. Total RNA, at least 6 micrograms per sample, was extracted from PBMCs with Trizol reagent. Naive CD45RAhigh/CD27high T cell percentages were measured by flow cytometry on a PBMC aliquot from every donor. Here V drops 8 bases and J drops 9 bases, and the junction holds 5 bases not matched to any gene. The CDR3 goes from the cysteine to the phenylalanine over 12 residues. The read is trimmed to its CDR3 DNA, 36 bases read in frame from base 1. From a lookup of the germline V gene, CDR1 and CDR2 are SGHTA and FQGNSA. Library construction relied on 5' RACE. The data were produced on an Illumina HiSeq 2500. The second PCR ran for roughly 7 to 11 cycles and used a J-beta primer mix along with a sample-barcoded 5' primer. A template-switch 5' adaptor carrying 12 random nucleotides introduced a unique molecular identifier onto each TCR beta cDNA molecule. Each sample yielded at least 2.5 million CDR3-containing paired-end reads. First-strand cDNA was synthesized from all RNA with the Mint cDNA synthesis kit, primed by a TRBC-specific oligonucleotide. Following uracil-DNA glycosylase treatment, all cDNA underwent a first 18-cycle PCR with the universal primers M1SS and BC2_uni_R. The authors' pipeline ran thus. For normalization, 1 million high-quality reads were randomly selected from each sample, with every read carrying a distinct molecular identifier. Instead of being binned into consensus sequences, reads with shared molecular identifiers were discarded. MiTCR, with a Q25 quality threshold and the strictest error-elimination algorithm, was used for CDR3 identification, clonotype clustering and error correction. A nonparametric unseen species model using Euler transformation provided a lower-bound estimate of total TCR beta diversity. The raw public data were reprocessed by TCRdb itself: fastp quality trimming at Q25, MiXCR clonotype calling, in-frame beta chains only. Rows merge per CDR3 protein into single entries with the most common DNA and genes. TCRdb's processing, not the study's, gives the V and J calls here. This sample holds fewer than 750,000 distinct CDR3 sequences; around 52% were observed only once. Roughly 12% of the sample is held by the ten biggest clonotypes.

The TCR comes from a woman aged 80 or older in good health. Sequencing was done on a sample of blood. The chain is encoded by TRBV7-2 joined to TRBJ2-3; 10 central bases correspond to TRBD2. CDR3 region: CASATSGTTQYF. At the DNA level, the sequence is TGTGCCAGCGCAACTAGCGGGACAACGCAGTATTTT.